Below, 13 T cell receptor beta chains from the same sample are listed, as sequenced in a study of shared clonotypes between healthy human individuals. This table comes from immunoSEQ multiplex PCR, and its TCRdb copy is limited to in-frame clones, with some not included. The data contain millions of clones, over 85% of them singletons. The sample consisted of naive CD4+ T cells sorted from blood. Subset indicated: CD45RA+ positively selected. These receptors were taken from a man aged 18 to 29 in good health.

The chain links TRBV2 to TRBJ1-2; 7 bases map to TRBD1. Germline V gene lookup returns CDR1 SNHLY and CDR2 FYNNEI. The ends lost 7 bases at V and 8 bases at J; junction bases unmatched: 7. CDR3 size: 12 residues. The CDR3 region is CASKKDRNGYTF. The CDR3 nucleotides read TGTGCCAGCAAAAAGGACAGGAACGGCTACACCTTC.

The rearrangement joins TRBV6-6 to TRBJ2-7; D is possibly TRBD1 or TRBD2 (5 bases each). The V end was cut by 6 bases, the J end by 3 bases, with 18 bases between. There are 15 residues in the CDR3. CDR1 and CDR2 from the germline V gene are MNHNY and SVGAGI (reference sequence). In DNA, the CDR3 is TGTGCCAGCAGGGGGGAAGGGGAACCTTACTACGAGCAGTACTTC. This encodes CASRGEGEPYYEQYF.

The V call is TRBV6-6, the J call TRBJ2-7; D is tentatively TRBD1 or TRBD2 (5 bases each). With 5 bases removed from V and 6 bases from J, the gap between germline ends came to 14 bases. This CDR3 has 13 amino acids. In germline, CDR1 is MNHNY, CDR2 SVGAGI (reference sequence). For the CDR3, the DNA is TGTGCCAGCAGTCGGATCATCGGGGCCGAGCAGTACTTC. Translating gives CASSRIIGAEQYF.

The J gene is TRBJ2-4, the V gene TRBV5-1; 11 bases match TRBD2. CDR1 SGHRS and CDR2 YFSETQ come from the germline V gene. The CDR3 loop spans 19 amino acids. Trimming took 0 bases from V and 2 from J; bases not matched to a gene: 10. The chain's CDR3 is CASSLVLAGGPLTKNIQYF. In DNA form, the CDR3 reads TGCGCCAGCAGCTTGGTCTTAGCGGGGGGGCCCCTGACCAAAAACATTCAGTACTTC.

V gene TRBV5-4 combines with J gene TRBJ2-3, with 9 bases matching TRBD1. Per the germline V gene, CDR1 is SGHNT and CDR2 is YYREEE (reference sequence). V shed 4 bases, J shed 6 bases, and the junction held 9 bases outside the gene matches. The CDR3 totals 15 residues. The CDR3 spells CASSPGTGISDTQYF. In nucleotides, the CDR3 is TGTGCCAGCAGCCCGGGGACAGGGATTTCCGATACGCAGTATTTT.

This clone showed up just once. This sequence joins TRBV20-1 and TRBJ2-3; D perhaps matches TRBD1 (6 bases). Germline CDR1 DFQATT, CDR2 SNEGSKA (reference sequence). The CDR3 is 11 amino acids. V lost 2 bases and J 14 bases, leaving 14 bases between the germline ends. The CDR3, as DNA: TGCAGTGCTAGAACGACAGGCCCCCCGTATTTT. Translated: CSARTTGPPYF.

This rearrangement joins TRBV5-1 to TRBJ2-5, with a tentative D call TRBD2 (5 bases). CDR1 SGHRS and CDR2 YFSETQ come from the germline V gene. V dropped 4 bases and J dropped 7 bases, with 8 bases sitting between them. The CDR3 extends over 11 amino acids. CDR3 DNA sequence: TGCGCCAGCAGCCGCGAGGGGACCCAGTACTTC. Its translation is CASSREGTQYF. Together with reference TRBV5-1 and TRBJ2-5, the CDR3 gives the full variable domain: KAGVTQTPRYLIKTRGQQVTLSCSPISGHRSVSWYQQTPGQGLQFLFEYFSETQRNKGNFPGRFSGRQFSNSRSEMNVSTLELGDSALYLCASSREGTQYFGPGTRLLVL.

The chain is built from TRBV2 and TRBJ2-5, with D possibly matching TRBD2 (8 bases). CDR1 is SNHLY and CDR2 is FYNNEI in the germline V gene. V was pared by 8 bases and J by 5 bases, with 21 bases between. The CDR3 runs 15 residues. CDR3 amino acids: CASAGTAGARETQYF. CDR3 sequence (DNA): TGTGCCAGCGCGGGGACAGCGGGAGCACGTGAGACCCAGTACTTC.

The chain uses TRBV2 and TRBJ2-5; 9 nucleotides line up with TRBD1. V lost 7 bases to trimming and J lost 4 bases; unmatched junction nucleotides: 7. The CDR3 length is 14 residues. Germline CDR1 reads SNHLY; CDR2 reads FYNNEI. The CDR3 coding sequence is TGTGCCAGCATTACACAGGGGGCCGCAGAGACCCAGTACTTC. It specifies CASITQGAAETQYF.

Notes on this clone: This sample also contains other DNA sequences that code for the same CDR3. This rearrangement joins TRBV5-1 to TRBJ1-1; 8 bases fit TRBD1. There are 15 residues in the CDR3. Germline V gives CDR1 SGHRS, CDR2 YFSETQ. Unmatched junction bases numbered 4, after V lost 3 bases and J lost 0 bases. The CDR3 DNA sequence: TGCGCCAGCAGCTGGGGGACAGGAATGAACACTGAAGCTTTCTTT. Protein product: CASSWGTGMNTEAFF. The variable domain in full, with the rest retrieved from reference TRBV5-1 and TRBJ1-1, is KAGVTQTPRYLIKTRGQQVTLSCSPISGHRSVSWYQQTPGQGLQFLFEYFSETQRNKGNFPGRFSGRQFSNSRSEMNVSTLELGDSALYLCASSWGTGMNTEAFFGQGTRLTVV.

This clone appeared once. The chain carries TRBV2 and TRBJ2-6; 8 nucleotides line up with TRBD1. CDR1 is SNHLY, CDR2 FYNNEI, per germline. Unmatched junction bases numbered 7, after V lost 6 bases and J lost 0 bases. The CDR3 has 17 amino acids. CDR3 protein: CASRDRAVPSGANVLTF. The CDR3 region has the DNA TGTGCCAGCAGGGACAGGGCTGTCCCCTCTGGGGCCAACGTCCTGACTTTC. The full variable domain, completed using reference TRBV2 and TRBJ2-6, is EPEVTQTPSHQVTQMGQEVILRCVPISNHLYFYWYRQILGQKVEFLVSFYNNEISEKSEIFDDQFSVERPDGSNFTLKIRSTKLEDSAMYFCASRDRAVPSGANVLTFGAGSRLTVL.

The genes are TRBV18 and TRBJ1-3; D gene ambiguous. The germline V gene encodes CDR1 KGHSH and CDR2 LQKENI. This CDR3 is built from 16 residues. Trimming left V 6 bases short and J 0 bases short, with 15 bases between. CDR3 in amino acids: CASSPQLETSGNTIYF. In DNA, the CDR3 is TGTGCCAGCTCGCCTCAACTGGAAACCTCTGGAAACACCATATATTTT. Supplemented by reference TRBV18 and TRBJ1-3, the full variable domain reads NAGVMQNPRHLVRRRGQEARLRCSPMKGHSHVYWYRQLPEEGLKFMVYLQKENIIDESGMPKERFSAEFPKEGPSILRIQQVVRGDSAAYFCASSPQLETSGNTIYFGEGSWLTVV.

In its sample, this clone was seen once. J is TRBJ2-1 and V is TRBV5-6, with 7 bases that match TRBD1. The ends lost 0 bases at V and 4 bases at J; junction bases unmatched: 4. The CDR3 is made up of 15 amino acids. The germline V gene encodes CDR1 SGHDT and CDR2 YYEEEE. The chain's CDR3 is CASSLVQGRYNEQFF. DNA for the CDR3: TGTGCCAGCAGCTTGGTACAGGGGCGATACAATGAGCAGTTCTTC.